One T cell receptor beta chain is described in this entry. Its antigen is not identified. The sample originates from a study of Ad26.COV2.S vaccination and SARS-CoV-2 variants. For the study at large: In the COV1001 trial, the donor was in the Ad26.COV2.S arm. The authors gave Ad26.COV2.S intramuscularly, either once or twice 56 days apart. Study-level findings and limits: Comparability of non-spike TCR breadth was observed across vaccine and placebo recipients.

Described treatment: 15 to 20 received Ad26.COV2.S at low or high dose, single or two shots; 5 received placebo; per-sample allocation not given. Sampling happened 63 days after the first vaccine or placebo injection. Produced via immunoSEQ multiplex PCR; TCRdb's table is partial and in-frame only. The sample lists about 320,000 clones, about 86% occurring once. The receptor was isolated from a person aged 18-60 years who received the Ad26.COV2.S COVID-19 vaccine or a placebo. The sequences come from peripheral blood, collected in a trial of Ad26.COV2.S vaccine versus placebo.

The CDR3 loop reads CASSLGTAIEAFF. In DNA form, the CDR3 reads TGTGCCAGCAGCCTCGGGACAGCTATTGAAGCTTTCTTT. The chain joins TRBV12-3 or TRBV12-4 to TRBJ1-1; 7 bases fit TRBD1. V was pared by 6 bases and J by 7 bases, with 8 bases of the junction left unmatched. This CDR3 has 13 amino acids.